The source of this T cell receptor beta chain is a study of blood T cell repertoires in COVID-19. Whole-study context: From the United States, Italy and Spain came samples of acute and convalescent COVID-19. PBMCs, B-cell-depleted T cells, or T cells were the source of the cDNA or gDNA that made up the material.

Profiled with immunoSEQ multiplex PCR; TCRdb holds only in-frame clones, not every one. This sample has 130,000 or so clones, with 84% found just once. Patients of the Seattle cohort, enrolled during active infection, were followed longitudinally. The CDR3 covers 15 residues. Germline values: CDR1 LNHNV, CDR2 YYDKDF (reference sequence). With 2 bases clipped from V and 4 bases from J, the junction kept 1 base outside the gene matches. The chain has TRBV15 and TRBJ2-1; 11 nucleotides match TRBD2. The receptor was derived from a man younger than 40 with COVID-19, enrolled during active disease. Sequenced input: peripheral blood. CDR3 protein: CATSRRLAGYNEQFF. The CDR3 DNA is TGTGCCACCAGCAGACGACTAGCGGGGTACAATGAGCAGTTCTTC.